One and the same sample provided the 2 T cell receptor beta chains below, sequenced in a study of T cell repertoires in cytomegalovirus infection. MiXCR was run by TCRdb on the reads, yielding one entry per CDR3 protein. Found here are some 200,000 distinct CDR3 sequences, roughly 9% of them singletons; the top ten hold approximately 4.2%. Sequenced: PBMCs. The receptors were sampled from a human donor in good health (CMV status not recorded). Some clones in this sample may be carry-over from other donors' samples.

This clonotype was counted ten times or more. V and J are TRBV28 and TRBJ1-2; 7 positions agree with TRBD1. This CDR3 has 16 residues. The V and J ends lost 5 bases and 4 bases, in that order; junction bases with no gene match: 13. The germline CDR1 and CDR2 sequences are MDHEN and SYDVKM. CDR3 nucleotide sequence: TGTGCCAGCAGTACTCGGACAGGATCACCTGTCTATGGCTACACCTTC. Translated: CASSTRTGSPVYGYTF.

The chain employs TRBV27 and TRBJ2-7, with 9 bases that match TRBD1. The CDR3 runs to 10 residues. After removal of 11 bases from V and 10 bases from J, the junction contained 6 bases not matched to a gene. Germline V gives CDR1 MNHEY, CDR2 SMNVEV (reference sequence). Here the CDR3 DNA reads TGTGCCGAGGTGGGACAGGGCCAGTACTTC. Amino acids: CAEVGQGQYF.